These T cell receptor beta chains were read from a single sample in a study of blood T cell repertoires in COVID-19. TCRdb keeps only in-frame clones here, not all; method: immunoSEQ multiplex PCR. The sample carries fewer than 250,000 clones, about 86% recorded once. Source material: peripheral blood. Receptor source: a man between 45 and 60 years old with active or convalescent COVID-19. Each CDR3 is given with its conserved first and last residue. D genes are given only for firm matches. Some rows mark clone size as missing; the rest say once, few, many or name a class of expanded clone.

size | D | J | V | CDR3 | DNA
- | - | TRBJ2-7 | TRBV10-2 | CASSGTTSSHEQYF | TGCGCCAGCAGTGGGACGACTAGTTCCCACGAGCAGTACTTC
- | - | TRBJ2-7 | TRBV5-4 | CASSSEAGATHEQYF | TGTGCCAGCAGCTCCGAGGCAGGGGCGACACACGAGCAGTACTTC
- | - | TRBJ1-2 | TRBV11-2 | CASSLDKGFGYGYTF | TGTGCCAGCAGCTTAGATAAGGGGTTTGGCTATGGCTACACCTTC
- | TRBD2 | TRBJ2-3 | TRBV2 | CASSATSGGTDTQYF | TGTGCCAGCAGTGCGACTAGCGGGGGGACAGATACGCAGTATTTT
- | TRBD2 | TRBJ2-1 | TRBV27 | CASRRGSGSSYNEQFF | TGTGCCAGCAGGCGAGGTAGCGGGAGCTCCTACAATGAGCAGTTCTTC
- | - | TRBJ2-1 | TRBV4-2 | CASSQVLPGDNEQFF | TGTGCCAGCAGCCAAGTTCTTCCAGGGGATAATGAGCAGTTCTTC
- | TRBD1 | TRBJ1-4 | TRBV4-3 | CASSHPTGTGGETNEKLFF | TGCGCCAGCAGCCACCCAACCGGGACAGGGGGGGAAACTAATGAAAAACTGTTTTTT
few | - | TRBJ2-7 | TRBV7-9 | CASSLGGVSYEQYF | TGTGCCAGCAGCTTAGGTGGAGTTTCCTACGAGCAGTACTTC
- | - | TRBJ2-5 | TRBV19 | CASSPTGNPETQYF | TGTGCCAGTAGTCCAACAGGGAATCCAGAGACCCAGTACTTC
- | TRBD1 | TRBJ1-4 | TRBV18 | CASSPRTGRSEKLFF | TGTGCCAGCTCACCCCGGACAGGGAGAAGCGAAAAACTGTTTTTT
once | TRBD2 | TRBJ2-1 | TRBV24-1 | CATSEPASGSSEQFF | TGTGCCACCAGTGAGCCAGCTAGCGGGAGTTCTGAGCAGTTCTTC
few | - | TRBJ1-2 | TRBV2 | CASSVNRVGYGYTF | TGTGCCAGCAGTGTAAACAGGGTCGGGTATGGCTACACCTTC
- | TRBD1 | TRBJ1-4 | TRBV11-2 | CASSLHQTGGENAFF | TGTGCCAGCAGCTTACACCAGACAGGGGGCGAGAATGCGTTTTTT
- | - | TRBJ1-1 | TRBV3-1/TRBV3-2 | CASSRRAPGRGGTEAFF | TGTGCCAGCAGCCGGCGTGCCCCAGGAAGGGGAGGCACTGAAGCTTTCTTT
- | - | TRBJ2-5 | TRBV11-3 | CASSPGIQETQYF | TGTGCCAGCAGCCCGGGAATCCAAGAGACCCAGTACTTC
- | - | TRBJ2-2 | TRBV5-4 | CASSLGGGLTGELFF | TGTGCCAGCAGCTTGGGTGGAGGGCTCACCGGGGAGCTGTTTTTT
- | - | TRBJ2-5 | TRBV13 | CASSLGGGAGETQYF | TGTGCCAGCAGCTTAGGTGGGGGGGCCGGAGAGACCCAGTACTTC
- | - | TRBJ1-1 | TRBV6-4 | CASSDSRGQTKAFF | TGTGCCAGCAGTGACTCCCGAGGGCAGACTAAGGCTTTCTTT
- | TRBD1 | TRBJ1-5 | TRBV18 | CASSPMAPGGQPQHF | TGTGCCAGCTCACCAATGGCCCCAGGGGGTCAGCCCCAGCATTTT